The 25 T cell receptor beta chains below all came from one sample that was sequenced in a study of cytomegalovirus exposure and HLA in healthy donors. With 60 Vbeta and 13 Jbeta primers, the PCR was carried out. Method: immunoSEQ multiplex PCR; TCRdb's copy keeps in-frame clones and lacks some. The sample comprises approximately 140,000 clones, more than 60% of which are singletons, and less than 2% rests with the top ten. The sample consisted of PBMCs. These receptors were obtained from a woman aged 18-29 years in good health and CMV-seronegative.

The V gene is TRBV30, the J gene TRBJ1-5; a weak D match, TRBD1 (6 bases). The CDR3 consists of 13 residues. V lost 1 base, J lost 6 bases, and 10 bases lay in between. CDR1 is GTSNPN, CDR2 SVGIG, per germline (reference sequence). The chain's CDR3 is CAWSEQGAQPQHF. DNA of the CDR3: TGTGCCTGGAGTGAACAGGGAGCTCAGCCCCAGCATTTT.

The V gene is TRBV27, the J gene TRBJ2-5, with D perhaps matching TRBD1 (6 bases). This CDR3 region has 15 residues. Germline CDR1 is MNHEY and CDR2 is SMNVEV (reference sequence). The V gene lost 3 bases and the J gene lost 2 bases, with 13 bases spanning the gap. The CDR3 spells CASSFGGSQQETQYF. The CDR3 nucleotides read TGTGCCAGCAGTTTTGGGGGCTCGCAACAAGAGACCCAGTACTTC.

The genes are TRBV28 and TRBJ2-7; TRBD2 is a possible D gene (6 bases). This CDR3 contains 16 residues. Trimming left V 7 bases short and J 6 bases short, with 25 bases between. The germline CDR1 and CDR2 sequences are MDHEN and SYDVKM. The CDR3 coding sequence is TGTGCCAGCACGCCAGGAGATCTACATTTACTAGCCGAGCAGTACTTC. Protein product: CASTPGDLHLLAEQYF.

The rearrangement uses TRBV5-1 and TRBJ2-7; 10 nucleotides match TRBD2. Looked up from germline, CDR1 is SGHRS and CDR2 is YFSETQ. CDR3 size: 15 residues. Losses at the gene ends were 4 bases for V and 6 bases for J; bases not matched to a gene: 10. The CDR3 region has the DNA TGCGCCAGCAGCCGGGAAGCGGGAGGGAACTCCGAGCAGTACTTC. Encoded protein: CASSREAGGNSEQYF.

This chain joins TRBV10-3 and TRBJ2-1, with 11 bases aligning to TRBD2. J lost 9 bases, V lost 11 bases, and 12 bases had no gene match. CDR3 size: 14 residues. Per the germline V gene, CDR1 is ENHRY and CDR2 is SYGVKD. CDR3 residues: CASNPTSGKSEQFF. The CDR3 region has the DNA TGTGCCTCGAATCCGACTAGCGGGAAGAGTGAGCAGTTCTTC.

The chain uses TRBV4-1 and TRBJ2-3, with 8 bases aligning to TRBD2. The trim removed 4 bases at V and 3 bases at J, leaving 3 bases unmatched. The CDR3 extends over 14 amino acids. Germline V CDR1 and CDR2: MGHRA, YSYEKL. This chain's CDR3 is CASSRSGSTDTQYF. The CDR3 DNA reads as TGCGCCAGCAGCCGGAGCGGGAGTACAGATACGCAGTATTTT.

The CDR3 sequence is CASSLELNYGYTF. The CDR3 region has the DNA TGTGCCAGCAGCTTAGAACTTAACTATGGCTACACCTTC. The chain joins TRBV11-2 to TRBJ1-2, with D hard to call. CDR3 size: 13 residues. The ends were cut back, 0 bases at V and 1 base at J, with 3 bases in the middle. CDR1 is SGHAT and CDR2 is FQNNGV in the germline V gene.

The chain recombines TRBV7-9 with TRBJ1-4, with D possibly matching TRBD1 (6 bases). Between the trimmed V and J ends, which lost 1 base and 2 bases, there was a span of 8 bases. The CDR3 covers 15 residues. Germline lookup yields CDR1 SEHNR and CDR2 FQNEAQ (reference sequence). The CDR3 region has the DNA TGTGCCAGCAGCTTAGAGGGGGTGACTAATGAAAAACTGTTTTTT. Translated: CASSLEGVTNEKLFF.

This sequence joins TRBV19 and TRBJ1-5, with TRBD1 matching over 10 bases. This CDR3 region has 15 residues. V lost 5 bases to trimming and J lost 7 bases; unmatched junction nucleotides: 8. The V gene's germline CDR1 is LNHDA and CDR2 SQIVND (reference sequence). The CDR3 coding sequence is TGTGCCAGTAGTTTTTTCGACAGGGGGCCACAGCCCCAGCATTTT. This codes for CASSFFDRGPQPQHF.

The V gene is TRBV5-4, the J gene TRBJ2-3; TRBD1 agrees at 9 bases. J gave up 3 bases and V 4 bases, and 6 bases lay outside the gene matches. Per the germline V gene, CDR1 is SGHNT and CDR2 is YYREEE (reference sequence). The CDR3 runs to 15 residues. The CDR3 bases are TGTGCCAGCAGCCCACCGGGACAGGGAACAGATACGCAGTATTTT. This gives the protein CASSPPGQGTDTQYF.

This sequence joins TRBV7-2 and TRBJ1-5; D remains unclear. Trimming took 1 base from V and 4 from J, leaving 11 bases between them. Germline loops: CDR1 SGHTA, CDR2 FQGNSA. The CDR3 length is 15 residues. CDR3 loop: CASSLGDGLNQPQHF. CDR3 DNA: TGTGCCAGCAGCTTAGGAGACGGACTGAATCAGCCCCAGCATTTT.

This clone was recorded only once. The gene calls are TRBV11-2 and TRBJ2-7, with 7 bases fitting TRBD2. Germline V lookup: CDR1 SGHAT, CDR2 FQNNGV. Trimming took 4 bases from V and 1 from J; bases not matched to a gene: 7. CDR3 size: 15 residues. CDR3 sequence reads: CASSSEWDYSYEQYF. DNA for the CDR3: TGTGCCAGCAGCTCTGAGTGGGACTATTCCTACGAGCAGTACTTC.

This sequence joins TRBV4-1 and TRBJ2-7; the match to TRBD1 covers 9 bases. The CDR3 is 15 amino acids. Trimming took 6 bases from V and 4 from J; bases not matched to a gene: 10. Germline V gene data show CDR1 as MGHRA and CDR2 as YSYEKL. CDR3 sequence reads: CASSHTGTGNYEQYF. The CDR3 coding sequence is TGCGCCAGCAGTCACACCGGGACAGGGAATTACGAGCAGTACTTC.

A single count supports this clone. The chain has TRBV19 and TRBJ1-1, with D possibly TRBD1 on 5 matching bases. Germline assignment: CDR1 LNHDA and CDR2 SQIVND (reference sequence). The CDR3 sequence is 16 residues long. V gave up 0 bases and J gave up 3 bases, with 14 bases separating them. CDR3 DNA: TGTGCCAGTAGTATAGATTGGGCAGGGTTGGACACTGAAGCTTTCTTT. As protein: CASSIDWAGLDTEAFF.

This rearrangement joins TRBV29-1 to TRBJ2-7; maybe TRBD2 (6 bases). In germline, CDR1 is SQVTM, CDR2 ANQGSEA. The CDR3 is 12 residues long. Trimming left V 4 bases short and J 2 bases short, with 9 bases between. CDR3 loop: CSVVSGPYEQYF. For the CDR3, the DNA is TGCAGCGTTGTTAGCGGACCCTACGAGCAGTACTTC.

The gene calls are TRBV5-4 and TRBJ2-7; 8 bases agree with TRBD2. Germline V gene sequence: CDR1 SGHNT, CDR2 YYREEE (reference sequence). The CDR3 totals 15 residues. After removal of 3 bases from V and 7 bases from J, the junction contained 12 bases not matched to a gene. The CDR3 coding sequence is TGTGCCAGCAGCTCGGTCGGGAGGGCCTTGGATGAGCAGTACTTC. Residues: CASSSVGRALDEQYF.

The chain employs TRBV5-6 and TRBJ2-1; the D gene is possibly TRBD1 (5 bases). V gave up 7 bases and J gave up 10 bases, with 24 bases separating them. Germline CDR1 SGHDT, CDR2 YYEEEE. The CDR3 runs to 15 residues. In nucleotides, the CDR3 is TGTGCCAGCGGCCAATTGGTGGGGCGGCATAACGAGCAGTTCTTC. Translation: CASGQLVGRHNEQFF.

J is TRBJ2-7 and V is TRBV18; no reliable D call. CDR1 and CDR2 (germline): KGHSH, LQKENI. This CDR3 has 15 amino acids. The V and J ends lost 2 bases and 3 bases respectively, with 14 bases between them. This chain's CDR3 is CASSPGRTTFYEQYF. CDR3 in DNA: TGTGCCAGCTCACCAGGGCGTACGACATTCTACGAGCAGTACTTC.

The J gene is TRBJ2-3, the V gene TRBV30; TRBD2 agrees at 7 bases. The CDR3 runs to 14 residues. Germline trimming cut 3 bases from V and 7 bases from J; bases unmatched to any gene: 10. Germline assignment: CDR1 GTSNPN and CDR2 SVGIG (reference sequence). The CDR3 region has the DNA TGTGCCTGGAGACTGGCGGGAGATTGGAATACGCAGTATTTT. Translating it yields CAWRLAGDWNTQYF. Supplemented by reference TRBV30 and TRBJ2-3, the full variable domain reads SQTIHQWPATLVQPVGSPLSLECTVEGTSNPNLYWYRQAAGRGLQLLFYSVGIGQISSEVPQNLSASRPQDRQFILSSKKLLLSDSGFYLCAWRLAGDWNTQYFGPGTRLTVL.

This chain uses TRBV5-6 with TRBJ2-2; perhaps TRBD2 as D (6 bases). The CDR3 totals 15 residues. The germline V gene has CDR1 SGHDT and CDR2 YYEEEE. The germline V and J ends were trimmed by 2 bases and 5 bases, with 13 bases remaining between them. This chain's CDR3 is CASSLTWAGTGELFF. CDR3 DNA sequence: TGTGCCAGCAGCTTAACGTGGGCGGGGACCGGGGAGCTGTTTTTT.

The chain has TRBV5-4 and TRBJ1-1; D unresolved. The CDR3 runs to 13 residues. In germline, CDR1 is SGHNT, CDR2 YYREEE (reference sequence). V lost 7 bases to trimming and J lost 0 bases, with 10 bases between them. CDR3 sequence (DNA): TGTGCCAGCCAGTCATATGTGAACACTGAAGCTTTCTTT. Its protein product is CASQSYVNTEAFF.

V gene TRBV4-2 combines with J gene TRBJ2-1; 12 bases map to TRBD2. Trimming removed 1 base from V and 8 bases from J; junction bases left unmatched: 3. The CDR3 is made up of 15 amino acids. The germline gives CDR1 LGHNA, CDR2 YNFKEQ. CDR3 region: CASSQGLAGDYEQFF. The DNA of the CDR3 is TGTGCCAGCAGCCAAGGACTAGCGGGAGACTATGAGCAGTTCTTC.

This chain links TRBV27 with TRBJ2-5; D ambiguous. This CDR3 has 13 amino acids. Germline V gene lookup returns CDR1 MNHEY and CDR2 SMNVEV (reference sequence). With 5 bases removed from V and 0 bases from J, the gap between germline ends came to 7 bases. The CDR3 sequence: CASSLLYQETQYF. The CDR3 coding sequence is TGTGCCAGCAGTCTCCTCTACCAAGAGACCCAGTACTTC.

This chain connects TRBV6-5 to TRBJ2-7, with D perhaps matching TRBD2 (6 bases). Between the trimmed V and J ends, which lost 2 bases and 7 bases, there was a span of 12 bases. This CDR3 is 13 amino acids long. Germline V gene lookup returns CDR1 MNHEY and CDR2 SVGAGI. CDR3 bases: TGTGCCAGCAGTTACGAAATACGGGGGGAGCAGTACTTC. This gives the protein CASSYEIRGEQYF.

The CDR3 sequence: CASSSRVTEQYF. CDR3 sequence (DNA): TGTGCCAGCAGCTCCAGGGTGACCGAGCAGTACTTC. The chain is built from TRBV5-6 and TRBJ2-7, with a tentative D call TRBD1 (5 bases). Germline V gives CDR1 SGHDT, CDR2 YYEEEE. The V end lost 3 bases, the J end lost 6 bases, and 10 bases lay between the germline ends. The CDR3 is 12 residues long.